The 2 T cell receptor beta chains below all came from one sample that was sequenced in a study of CD4+ T cells in melanoma. Only in-frame clones appear in the TCRdb table, and some are missing; sequencing was by immunoSEQ multiplex PCR. The sample has roughly 15,000 clones, about 70% seen once. The sequenced material came from cells from a culture (not recorded whether cultured in vitro). All receptors come from a human donor with melanoma.

A single count supports this clone. The CDR3 sequence is CASSVRGAVAGGRGETQYF. The CDR3 bases are TGTGCCAGCAGCGTGAGGGGAGCCGTAGCGGGGGGGCGGGGAGAGACCCAGTACTTC. The chain has TRBV9 and TRBJ2-5; 11 bases align to TRBD2. From germline, CDR1 is SGDLS and CDR2 YYNGEE. This CDR3 has 19 amino acids. With V trimmed by 2 bases and J by 4 bases, 16 bases remained unmatched.

This chain uses TRBV11-2 with TRBJ2-7, with D perhaps TRBD1 (6 bases). Germline lookup yields CDR1 SGHAT and CDR2 FQNNGV. Trimming took off 5 bases at V and 5 bases at J, with 10 bases between the two ends. The CDR3 is made up of 12 amino acids. As DNA, the CDR3 is TGTGCCAGCAGCCCAACAGGGCACGAGCAGTACTTC. Translation gives CASSPTGHEQYF.